What follows are 12 T cell receptor beta chains derived from one specimen sequenced in a study of naive and memory T cell subsets. These receptors have no identified antigens. Two oligonucleotides, mixed equimolar, formed the beta constant-region primer covering TRBC1 and TRBC2. Four rounds of PCR amplified the ligated cDNA using nested alpha and beta constant-region primers plus SP2. TCRdb re-analysed the UMI-ligation and nested PCR reads in MiXCR, keeping a single row per CDR3 protein. The data contain around 140,000 distinct CDR3 sequences, about 23% of them seen just once; the ten biggest clones take up around 0.11%. Broader study findings: Naive repertoires, especially CD8, held a few larger clonotypes, possibly memory cells re-expressing CD45RA.

Sequenced input: naive CD4+ T cells from blood. All receptors derive from a human donor in good health.

This clonotype has ten or more counts. V usage is TRBV27 and J usage is TRBJ2-1; D may be TRBD1 (6 bases). The CDR3 is 14 residues long. Trimming pared 3 bases from V and 9 bases from J, leaving 15 bases between. Per the germline V gene, CDR1 is MNHEY and CDR2 is SMNVEV (reference sequence). The CDR3 protein is CASSFGQLVGEQFF. The CDR3 bases are TGTGCCAGCAGTTTCGGACAGCTTGTCGGTGAGCAGTTCTTC.

The chain's CDR3 is CATSRDLGNTEAFF. CDR3 in DNA: TGTGCCACCAGCAGAGATCTAGGGAACACTGAAGCTTTCTTT. The rearrangement links TRBV15 to TRBJ1-1; the D is unclear. This CDR3 is 14 amino acids long. V gave up 0 bases and J gave up 1 base, with 6 bases separating them. Germline CDR1 reads LNHNV; CDR2 reads YYDKDF (reference sequence).

This clonotype was counted between two and nine times. The chain uses TRBV7-6 and TRBJ2-7, with D hard to call. Per the germline V gene, CDR1 is SGHVS and CDR2 is FNYEAQ. Trimming took 5 bases from V and 2 from J, leaving 16 bases between them. The CDR3 has 15 residues. Written as DNA, the CDR3 is TGTGCCAGCAGCCCAACTCTTTCAGGAGCCTACGAGCAGTACTTC. Its translation: CASSPTLSGAYEQYF.

V is TRBV7-6 and J is TRBJ1-6; D ambiguous. The CDR3 sequence is 14 residues long. Trimming cost V 2 bases and J 5 bases, with 7 bases left between them. The V gene's germline CDR1 is SGHVS and CDR2 FNYEAQ. CDR3 coding DNA: TGTGCCAGCAGCTTACACGGCAATAATTCACCCCTCCACTTT. This codes for CASSLHGNNSPLHF. The complete variable domain, with remaining parts taken from reference TRBV7-6 and TRBJ1-6, reads GAGVSQSPRYKVTKRGQDVALRCDPISGHVSLYWYRQALGQGPEFLTYFNYEAQQDKSGLPNDRFSAERPEGSISTLTIQRTEQRDSAMYRCASSLHGNNSPLHFGNGTRLTVT.

This chain connects TRBV3-1 to TRBJ2-7; tentatively, D is TRBD2 (5 bases). The CDR3 length is 15 residues. Germline V CDR1 and CDR2: LGHDT, YNNKEL (reference sequence). V was trimmed by 0 bases and J by 1 base, leaving 10 bases between them. The CDR3, as DNA: TGTGCCAGCAGCCAAGATCGCCTAGCTTCCTACGAGCAGTACTTC. Amino acids: CASSQDRLASYEQYF.

This clonotype was seen repeatedly, ten times or more. This chain joins TRBV12-3 or TRBV12-4 and TRBJ2-3; a weak D match, TRBD2 (6 bases). The V and J ends lost 2 bases and 1 base respectively, with 7 bases between them. This CDR3 is 14 amino acids long. The chain's CDR3 is CASSLREGTDTQYF. The CDR3 nucleotides read TGTGCCAGCAGTTTAAGGGAGGGCACAGATACGCAGTATTTT.

This clonotype was picked up a small number of times. The chain employs TRBV6-5 and TRBJ2-7; weak D call: TRBD1 (5 bases). V lost 7 bases and J lost 2, with 15 bases in between. The CDR3 contains 14 residues. CDR1 and CDR2 (germline): MNHEY, SVGAGI. CDR3 DNA: TGTGCCAGCACCTTAAAAATAGGGGCCTACGAGCAGTACTTC. Translated: CASTLKIGAYEQYF.

This clonotype was recorded a few times. The rearrangement links TRBV4-1 to TRBJ2-1, with D unresolved. The CDR3 loop spans 13 amino acids. The V and J ends lost 0 bases and 12 bases respectively, with 12 bases between them. CDR1 MGHRA and CDR2 YSYEKL come from the germline V gene. The CDR3 nucleotides read TGCGCCAGCAGCCAAGATTTCCTTCTTTGGCAGTTCTTC. It encodes CASSQDFLLWQFF.

This clonotype came up a few times. In DNA, the CDR3 is TGCAGTGCTCCAGGGGATGTGGCGGCCTACGAGCAGTACTTC. This encodes CSAPGDVAAYEQYF. The V and J genes are TRBV20-1 and TRBJ2-7, with a tentative D call TRBD1 (6 bases). The CDR3 has 14 residues. The germline gives CDR1 DFQATT, CDR2 SNEGSKA (reference sequence). The V end lost 5 bases, the J end lost 2 bases, and 16 bases lay between the germline ends.

The V call is TRBV7-9, the J call TRBJ2-3; 8 nucleotides match TRBD2. The germline CDR1 and CDR2 sequences are SEHNR and FQNEAQ (reference sequence). The CDR3 consists of 16 residues. The V and J ends lost 6 bases and 4 bases, in that order; junction bases with no gene match: 12. This CDR3 is CASRATGGAPPDTQYF. The CDR3 DNA reads TGTGCCAGCAGGGCAACGGGGGGGGCTCCCCCAGATACGCAGTATTTT.

The V call is TRBV5-1, the J call TRBJ2-7, with 10 bases fitting TRBD1. Germline assignment: CDR1 SGHRS and CDR2 YFSETQ. J gave up 2 bases and V 2 bases, and 7 bases lay outside the gene matches. The CDR3 runs 16 residues. Here the CDR3 DNA reads TGCGCCAGCAGCTTTTTTTGGGGACAGGGGACCTACGAGCAGTACTTC. Translation gives CASSFFWGQGTYEQYF.

The gene calls are TRBV14 and TRBJ2-7, with 8 positions matching TRBD2. The CDR3 contains 15 residues. CDR1 is SGHDN, CDR2 FVKESK, per germline. Trimming took 4 bases from V and 5 from J; bases not matched to a gene: 10. CDR3 loop: CASSRGLARTHEQYF. The CDR3 nucleotides are TGTGCCAGCAGCCGCGGACTAGCTAGGACCCACGAGCAGTACTTC.